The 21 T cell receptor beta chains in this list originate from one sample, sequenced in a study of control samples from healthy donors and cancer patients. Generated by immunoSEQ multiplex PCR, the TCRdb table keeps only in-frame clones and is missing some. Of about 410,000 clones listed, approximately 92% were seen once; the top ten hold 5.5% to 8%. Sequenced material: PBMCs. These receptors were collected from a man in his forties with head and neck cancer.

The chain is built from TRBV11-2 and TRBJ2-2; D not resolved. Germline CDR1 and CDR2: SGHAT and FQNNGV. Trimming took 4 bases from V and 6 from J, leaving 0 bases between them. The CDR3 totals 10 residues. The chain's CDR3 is CASSSGELFF. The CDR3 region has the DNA TGTGCCAGCAGCTCCGGGGAGCTGTTTTTT.

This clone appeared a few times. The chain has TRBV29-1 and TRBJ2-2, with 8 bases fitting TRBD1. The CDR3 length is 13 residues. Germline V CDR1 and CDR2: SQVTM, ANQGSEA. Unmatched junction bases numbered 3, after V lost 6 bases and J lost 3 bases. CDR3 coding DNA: TGCAGCGTGGACAGGGCGGACACCGGGGAGCTGTTTTTT. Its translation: CSVDRADTGELFF.

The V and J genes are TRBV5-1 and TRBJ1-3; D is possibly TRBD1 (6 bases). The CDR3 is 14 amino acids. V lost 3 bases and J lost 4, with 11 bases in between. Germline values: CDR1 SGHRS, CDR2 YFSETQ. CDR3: CASSSAGAGNTIYF. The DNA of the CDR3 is TGCGCCAGCAGCTCGGCAGGGGCAGGAAACACCATATATTTT.

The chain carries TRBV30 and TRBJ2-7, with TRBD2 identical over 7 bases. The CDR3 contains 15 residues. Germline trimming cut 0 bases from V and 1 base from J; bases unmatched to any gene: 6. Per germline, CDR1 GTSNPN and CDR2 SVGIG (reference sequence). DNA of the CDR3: TGTGCCTGGAGTGTAAAGGGAGGGTTTTCCTACGAGCAGTACTTC. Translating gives CAWSVKGGFSYEQYF.

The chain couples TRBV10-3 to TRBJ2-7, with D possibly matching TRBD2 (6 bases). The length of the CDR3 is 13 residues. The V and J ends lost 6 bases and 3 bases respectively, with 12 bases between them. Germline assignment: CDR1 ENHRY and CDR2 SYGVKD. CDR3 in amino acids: CAISGTGIYEQYF. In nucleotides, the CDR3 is TGTGCCATCAGCGGGACTGGAATCTACGAGCAGTACTTC.

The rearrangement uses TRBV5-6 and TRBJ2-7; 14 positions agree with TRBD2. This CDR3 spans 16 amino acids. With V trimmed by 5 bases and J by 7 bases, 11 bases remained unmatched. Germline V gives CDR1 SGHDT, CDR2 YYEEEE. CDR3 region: CASSLRGTSGSGEQYF. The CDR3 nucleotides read TGTGCCAGCAGTCTGCGTGGGACTAGCGGGAGTGGGGAGCAGTACTTC.

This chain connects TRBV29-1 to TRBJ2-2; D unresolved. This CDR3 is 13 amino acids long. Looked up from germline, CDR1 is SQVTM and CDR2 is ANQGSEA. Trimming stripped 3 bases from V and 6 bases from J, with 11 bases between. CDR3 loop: CSVEETRPGELFF. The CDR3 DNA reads TGCAGCGTTGAGGAAACACGGCCCGGGGAGCTGTTTTTT.

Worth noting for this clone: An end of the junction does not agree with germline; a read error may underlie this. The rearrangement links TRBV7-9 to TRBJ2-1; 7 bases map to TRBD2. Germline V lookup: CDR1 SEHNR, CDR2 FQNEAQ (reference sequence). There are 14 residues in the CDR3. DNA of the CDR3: TGTGCCAGCAGCCCCCGACTAGCCGTCTATGAGCTGTTCTTC. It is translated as CASSPRLAVYELFF.

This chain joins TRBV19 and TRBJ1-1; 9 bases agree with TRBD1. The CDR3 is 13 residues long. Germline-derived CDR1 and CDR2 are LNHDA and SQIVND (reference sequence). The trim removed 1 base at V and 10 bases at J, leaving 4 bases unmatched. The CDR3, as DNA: TGTGCCAGTAGTATAGGACAGGGGGAGGGAGCTTTCTTT. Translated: CASSIGQGEGAFF.

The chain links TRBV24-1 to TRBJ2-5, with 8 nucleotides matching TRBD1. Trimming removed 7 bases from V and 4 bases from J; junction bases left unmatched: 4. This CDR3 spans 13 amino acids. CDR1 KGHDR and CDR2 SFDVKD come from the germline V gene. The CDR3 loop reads CATRAQGAETQYF. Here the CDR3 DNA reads TGTGCCACCAGAGCCCAGGGGGCAGAGACCCAGTACTTC.

The CDR3 spells CASMDPRGTEAFF. CDR3 DNA sequence: TGCGCCAGCATGGACCCGCGCGGAACTGAAGCTTTCTTT. The rearrangement uses TRBV10-1 and TRBJ1-1; no firm D call. Trimming took off 7 bases at V and 5 bases at J, with 14 bases between the two ends. Germline CDR1 and CDR2: WNHNN and SYGVQD (reference sequence). The CDR3 spans 13 residues.

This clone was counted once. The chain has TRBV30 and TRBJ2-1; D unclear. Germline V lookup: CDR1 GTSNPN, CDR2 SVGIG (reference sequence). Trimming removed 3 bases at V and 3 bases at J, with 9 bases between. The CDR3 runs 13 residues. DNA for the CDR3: TGTGCCTGGAGGACAACAAGCTACAATGAGCAGTTCTTC. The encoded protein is CAWRTTSYNEQFF.

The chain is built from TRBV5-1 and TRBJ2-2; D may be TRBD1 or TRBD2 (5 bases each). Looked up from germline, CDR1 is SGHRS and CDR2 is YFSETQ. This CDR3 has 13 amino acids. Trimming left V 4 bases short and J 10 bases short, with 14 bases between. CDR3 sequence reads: CASSPEGFKELFF. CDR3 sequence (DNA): TGCGCCAGCAGCCCAGAGGGGTTCAAGGAGCTGTTTTTT.

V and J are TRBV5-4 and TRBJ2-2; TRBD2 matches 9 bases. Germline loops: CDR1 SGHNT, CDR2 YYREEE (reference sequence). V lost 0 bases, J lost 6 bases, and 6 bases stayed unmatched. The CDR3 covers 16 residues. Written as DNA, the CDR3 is TGTGCCAGCAGCTTGGGGGCGGGAGGGCCATCCGGGGAGCTGTTTTTT. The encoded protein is CASSLGAGGPSGELFF.

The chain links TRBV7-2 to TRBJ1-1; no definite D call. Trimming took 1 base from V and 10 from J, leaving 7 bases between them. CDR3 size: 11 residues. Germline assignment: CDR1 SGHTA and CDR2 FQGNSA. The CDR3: CASSLDKVAFF. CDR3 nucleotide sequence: TGTGCCAGCAGCTTAGATAAGGTAGCTTTCTTT.

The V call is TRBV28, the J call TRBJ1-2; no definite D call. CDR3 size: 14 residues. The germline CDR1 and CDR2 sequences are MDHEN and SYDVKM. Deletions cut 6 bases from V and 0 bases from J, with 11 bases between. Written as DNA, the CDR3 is TGTGCCAGCAGCTCATCCACATCTAACTATGGCTACACCTTC. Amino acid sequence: CASSSSTSNYGYTF.

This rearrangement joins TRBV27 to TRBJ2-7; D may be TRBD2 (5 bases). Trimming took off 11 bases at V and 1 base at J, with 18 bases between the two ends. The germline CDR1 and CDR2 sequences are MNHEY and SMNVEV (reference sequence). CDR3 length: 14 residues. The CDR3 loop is CAPYPDRGSYEQYF. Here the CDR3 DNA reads TGTGCCCCTTATCCGGACCGAGGGTCCTACGAGCAGTACTTC.

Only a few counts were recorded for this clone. CDR3 protein: CASSIDRGGDQPQHF. In DNA, the CDR3 is TGTGCCAGTAGTATAGACAGGGGAGGAGATCAGCCCCAGCATTTT. The V and J genes are TRBV19 and TRBJ1-5, with D possibly being TRBD1 (6 bases). Germline V gives CDR1 LNHDA, CDR2 SQIVND (reference sequence). This CDR3 has 15 amino acids. The V and J ends lost 0 bases and 5 bases respectively, with 11 bases between them. Drawing the rest from reference TRBV19 and TRBJ1-5, the complete variable domain is DGGITQSPKYLFRKEGQNVTLSCEQNLNHDAMYWYRQDPGQGLRLIYYSQIVNDFQKGDIAEGYSVSREKKESFPLTVTSAQKNPTAFYLCASSIDRGGDQPQHFGDGTRLSIL.

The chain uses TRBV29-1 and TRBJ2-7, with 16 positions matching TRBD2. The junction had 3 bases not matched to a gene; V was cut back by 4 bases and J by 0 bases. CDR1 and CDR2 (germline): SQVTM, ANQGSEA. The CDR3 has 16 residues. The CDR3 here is CSVAGTSGRASYEQYF. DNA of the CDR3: TGCAGCGTTGCCGGGACTAGCGGGAGGGCCTCCTACGAGCAGTACTTC.

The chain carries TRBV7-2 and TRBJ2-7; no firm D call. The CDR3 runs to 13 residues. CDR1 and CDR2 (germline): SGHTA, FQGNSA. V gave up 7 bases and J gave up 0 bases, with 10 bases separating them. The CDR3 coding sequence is TGTGCCAGCACCAAAGGGAACTCCTACGAGCAGTACTTC. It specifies CASTKGNSYEQYF. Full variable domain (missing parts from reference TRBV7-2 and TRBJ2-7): GAGVSQSPSNKVTEKGKDVELRCDPISGHTALYWYRQSLGQGLEFLIYFQGNSAPDKSGLPSDRFSAERTGGSVSTLTIQRTQQEDSAVYLCASTKGNSYEQYFGPGTRLTVT.

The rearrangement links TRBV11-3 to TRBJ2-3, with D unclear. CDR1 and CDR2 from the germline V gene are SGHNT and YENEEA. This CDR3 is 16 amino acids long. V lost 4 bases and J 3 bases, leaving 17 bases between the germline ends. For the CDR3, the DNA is TGTGCCAGCAGCTCTGGGCGCCCCGAGGATACAGATACGCAGTATTTT. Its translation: CASSSGRPEDTDTQYF. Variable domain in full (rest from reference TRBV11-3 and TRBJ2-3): EAGVVQSPRYKIIEKKQPVAFWCNPISGHNTLYWYLQNLGQGPELLIRYENEEAVDDSQLPKDRFSAERLKGVDSTLKIQPAELGDSAVYLCASSSGRPEDTDTQYFGPGTRLTVL.